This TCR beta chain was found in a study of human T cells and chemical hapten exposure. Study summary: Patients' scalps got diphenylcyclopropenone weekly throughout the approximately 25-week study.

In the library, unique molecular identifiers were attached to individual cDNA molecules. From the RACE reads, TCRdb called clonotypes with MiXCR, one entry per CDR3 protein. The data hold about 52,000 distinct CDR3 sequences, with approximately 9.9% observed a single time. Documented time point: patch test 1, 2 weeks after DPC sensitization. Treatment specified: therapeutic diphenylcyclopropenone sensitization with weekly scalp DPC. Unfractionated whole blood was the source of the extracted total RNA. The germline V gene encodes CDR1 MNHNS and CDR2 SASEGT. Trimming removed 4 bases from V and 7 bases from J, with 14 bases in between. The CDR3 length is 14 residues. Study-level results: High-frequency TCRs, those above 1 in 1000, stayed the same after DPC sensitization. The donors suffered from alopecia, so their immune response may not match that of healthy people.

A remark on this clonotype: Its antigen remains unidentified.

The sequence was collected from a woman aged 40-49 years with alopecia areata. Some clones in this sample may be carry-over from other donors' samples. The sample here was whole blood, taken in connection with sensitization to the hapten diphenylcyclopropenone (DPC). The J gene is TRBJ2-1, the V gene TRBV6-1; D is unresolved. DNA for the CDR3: TGTGCCAGCAGTGCTGAGGCTCTATCTAATGAGCAGTTCTTC. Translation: CASSAEALSNEQFF.